The 11 T cell receptor beta chains presented below share a single source sample, sequenced in a study of shared clonotypes between healthy human individuals. The repertoire was sequenced with immunoSEQ multiplex PCR; TCRdb's copy has only in-frame clones and lacks some. The data contain about 490,000 clones, 79% of them singletons. Material for sequencing was PBMCs. The receptors come from a middle-aged woman in good health. Some clones in this sample may be carry-over from other donors' samples.

This clone has just a few counts. The chain has TRBV25-1 and TRBJ2-3, with D maybe TRBD2 (5 bases). The CDR3 length is 13 residues. V was cut by 5 bases and J by 2 bases, with 8 bases left in between. Per germline, CDR1 MGHDK and CDR2 SYGVNS. The CDR3 DNA sequence: TGTGCCAGCAGTCTGCGGGTCACAGATACGCAGTATTTT. It specifies CASSLRVTDTQYF.

The V and J genes are TRBV28 and TRBJ1-1; D is possibly TRBD1 (6 bases). Per the germline V gene, CDR1 is MDHEN and CDR2 is SYDVKM. The CDR3 contains 11 residues. With 6 bases removed from V and 11 bases from J, the gap between germline ends came to 13 bases. Written as DNA, the CDR3 is TGTGCCAGCAGAAAACAGGGAGGGGCTTTCTTT. Its translation is CASRKQGGAFF.

With regard to this clone: Other DNA sequences in this specimen translate into the identical CDR3. The chain links TRBV2 to TRBJ2-7; 13 nucleotides line up with TRBD2. The J segment lost 3 bases and the V segment lost 6 bases, leaving 2 bases of the junction unmatched. Germline CDR1 reads SNHLY; CDR2 reads FYNNEI. The CDR3 has 14 amino acids. The CDR3 DNA is TGTGCCAGCAGCAGGACTAGCGGGAGCTACGAGCAGTACTTC. This gives the protein CASSRTSGSYEQYF.

J is TRBJ1-1 and V is TRBV6-1; D not resolved. V was pared by 3 bases and J by 1 base, with 6 bases between. Per the germline V gene, CDR1 is MNHNS and CDR2 is SASEGT. This CDR3 spans 13 amino acids. CDR3 in amino acids: CASSDGRNTEAFF. DNA of the CDR3: TGTGCCAGCAGTGACGGACGGAACACTGAAGCTTTCTTT.

The rearrangement uses TRBV5-1 and TRBJ2-7; a weak D match, TRBD1 (6 bases). The CDR3 length is 16 residues. CDR1 is SGHRS, CDR2 YFSETQ, per germline. The ends were cut back, 2 bases at V and 5 bases at J, with 20 bases in the middle. The CDR3: CASSLLLGNRANEQYF. In nucleotides, the CDR3 is TGCGCCAGCAGCTTACTGCTGGGGAACAGGGCGAACGAGCAGTACTTC.

The chain combines TRBV4-2 with TRBJ2-1; D remains ambiguous. In germline, CDR1 is LGHNA, CDR2 YNFKEQ. The CDR3 consists of 15 residues. With 1 base removed from V and 4 bases from J, the gap between germline ends came to 11 bases. CDR3: CASSQGTDGYNEQFF. The CDR3 nucleotides read TGTGCCAGCAGCCAAGGAACGGACGGATACAATGAGCAGTTCTTC.

This clone appeared a single time. V gene TRBV9 combines with J gene TRBJ2-1, with 9 bases identical to TRBD2. CDR1 SGDLS and CDR2 YYNGEE come from the germline V gene. V dropped 0 bases and J dropped 4; count of bases not matched to a gene: 2. The CDR3 runs 15 residues. The CDR3 nucleotides are TGTGCCAGCAGCGTAGCTAGCGGGGCTTACAATGAGCAGTTCTTC. Translating it yields CASSVASGAYNEQFF.

The chain uses TRBV6-1 and TRBJ1-2; weak D call: TRBD1 (5 bases). V was trimmed by 8 bases and J by 4 bases, leaving 14 bases between them. This CDR3 has 13 amino acids. Germline V lookup: CDR1 MNHNS, CDR2 SASEGT. The CDR3 DNA reads as TGTGCCAGCGGCCGTGGGGCAGGCTATGGCTACACCTTC. It specifies CASGRGAGYGYTF.

The chain links TRBV6-1 to TRBJ1-5; 12 nucleotides match TRBD1. This CDR3 comprises 14 residues. Germline CDR1 is MNHNS and CDR2 is SASEGT. V trimming: 6 bases; J trimming: 7 bases; junction bases outside the gene matches: 4. Written as DNA, the CDR3 is TGTGCCAGCAGCCCGGGACAGGGGGCGCAGCCCCAGCATTTT. Its translation is CASSPGQGAQPQHF.

Worth noting for this clone: This likely traces to a read error, being one base from a far larger clone. It is unclear where the CDR3 begins or ends on the DNA, so no DNA is shown, and the CDR3 is as TCRdb lists it. V usage is TRBV4-3 and J usage is TRBJ2-6; the D call in the table, TRBD1, was not verified against the DNA. The germline gives CDR1 LGHNA, CDR2 YSLEER. With termini counted, the CDR3 has 16 amino acids. The CDR3 loop is CASSQEVGSGANVPTF.

The genes are TRBV7-9 and TRBJ2-1; weak D call: TRBD2 (5 bases). Looked up from germline, CDR1 is SEHNR and CDR2 is FQNEAQ (reference sequence). The CDR3 is 15 amino acids. With 5 bases removed from V and 6 bases from J, the gap between germline ends came to 17 bases. This CDR3 is CASSPRGSLGNEQFF. Written as DNA, the CDR3 is TGTGCCAGCAGCCCACGGGGTAGCCTAGGCAATGAGCAGTTCTTC. The full variable domain, completed using reference TRBV7-9 and TRBJ2-1, is DTGVSQNPRHKITKRGQNVTFRCDPISEHNRLYWYRQTLGQGPEFLTYFQNEAQLEKSRLLSDRFSAERPKGSFSTLEIQRTEQGDSAMYLCASSPRGSLGNEQFFGPGTRLTVL.